Described below is a single TCR beta chain sequence and its context. Antigen specificity is unknown. The data are from a study of chemoradiotherapy in HPV16-positive cancers. Only in-frame clones appear in the TCRdb table, and some are missing; sequencing was by immunoSEQ multiplex PCR. The sample includes about 31,000 clones, 84% of them seen just once. Overall study results and limits: Candidate HPV-specific clones and E7-related TCR motifs grew in tumor during treatment. HPV-specific T cells were functionally defined from only two HPV16-positive patients.

The germline V gene has CDR1 SGHRS and CDR2 YFSETQ. The trim removed 0 bases at V and 6 bases at J, leaving 3 bases unmatched. This CDR3 has 13 residues. The source is a human donor with HPV-associated anogenital cancer. The material sequenced was blood, taken from a patient who underwent chemoradiotherapy. V and J are TRBV5-1 and TRBJ2-7, with TRBD1 matching over 7 bases. For the CDR3, the DNA is TGCGCCAGCAGCTTGGCCCCAGGGGGCGAGCAGTACTTC. It yields the protein CASSLAPGGEQYF.